A single sample is the source of the 14 T cell receptor beta chains below, sequenced in a study of blood T cell repertoires in COVID-19. TCRdb's copy holds only in-frame clones and misses some; the assay was immunoSEQ multiplex PCR. Found here are 120,000 or so clones, about 88% of them singletons; the top ten hold approximately 3.5%. Source material: peripheral blood. These receptors came from a woman aged 50 to 65 with acute or convalescent COVID-19.

The genes are TRBV6-5 and TRBJ2-7; 11 bases align to TRBD1. The CDR3 covers 14 residues. Germline assignment: CDR1 MNHEY and CDR2 SVGAGI. The V gene end was trimmed by 5 bases and the J gene end by 6 bases; junction bases not matched to a gene: 6. CDR3 residues: CASSRTGGGGEQYF. CDR3 DNA sequence: TGTGCCAGCAGTAGGACAGGGGGCGGCGGCGAGCAGTACTTC.

V is TRBV3-1 (or the pseudogene TRBV3-2) and J is TRBJ2-7, with D maybe TRBD2 (6 bases). Germline V gene data show CDR1 as LGHDT and CDR2 as YNNKEL (reference sequence). Trimming stripped 4 bases from V and 3 bases from J, with 19 bases between. This CDR3 contains 16 residues. The CDR3 nucleotides are TGTGCCAGCAGCCCAAGAGGCGGGACTTTAGTCTACGAGCAGTACTTC. It translates to CASSPRGGTLVYEQYF.

The chain combines TRBV28 with TRBJ1-6, with a tentative D call TRBD1 (5 bases). The CDR3 length is 12 residues. Trimming took off 4 bases at V and 9 bases at J, with 7 bases between the two ends. Germline V gene data show CDR1 as MDHEN and CDR2 as SYDVKM. CDR3 DNA: TGTGCCAGCAGTTCGGGGGGTTCACCCCTCCACTTT. Translated: CASSSGGSPLHF.

This clone appeared once. The chain links TRBV19 to TRBJ2-2, with 7 bases fitting TRBD1. CDR1 is LNHDA and CDR2 is SQIVND in the germline V gene (reference sequence). J was trimmed by 4 bases and V by 5 bases; bases with no gene match: 13. CDR3 length: 17 residues. CDR3 sequence reads: CASSDAHGTATTGELFF. CDR3 nucleotides: TGTGCCAGTAGTGACGCACACGGGACAGCGACCACCGGGGAGCTGTTTTTT.

V and J are TRBV7-9 and TRBJ1-2; 8 bases are shared with TRBD1. The V segment lost 0 bases and the J segment 4 bases; nucleotides outside the gene matches: 4. CDR1 is SEHNR, CDR2 FQNEAQ, per germline (reference sequence). CDR3 length: 15 amino acids. The CDR3: CASSLADRDFYGYTF. CDR3 in DNA: TGTGCCAGCAGCTTAGCGGACAGGGACTTCTATGGCTACACCTTC.

V usage is TRBV5-1 and J usage is TRBJ2-5; 11 nucleotides line up with TRBD2. The germline CDR1 and CDR2 sequences are SGHRS and YFSETQ. This CDR3 region has 15 residues. Trimming removed 5 bases from V and 3 bases from J; junction bases left unmatched: 6. The CDR3 is CASRASGRREETQYF. The CDR3, as DNA: TGCGCCAGCAGGGCTAGCGGGAGGAGGGAAGAGACCCAGTACTTC.

The chain recombines TRBV6-6 with TRBJ1-2; 10 nucleotides line up with TRBD1. Germline V gene lookup returns CDR1 MNHNY and CDR2 SVGAGI (reference sequence). Unmatched junction bases numbered 5, after V lost 7 bases and J lost 6 bases. This CDR3 region has 13 residues. The CDR3 here is CASTPDRGHGYTF. DNA for the CDR3: TGTGCCAGCACCCCAGACAGGGGGCATGGCTACACCTTC.

This clone appeared once. V and J are TRBV7-2 and TRBJ2-7; 10 bases are shared with TRBD1. With V trimmed by 0 bases and J by 2 bases, 1 base remained unmatched. The CDR3 spans 15 residues. Germline V lookup: CDR1 SGHTA, CDR2 FQGNSA. CDR3 in DNA: TGTGCCAGCAGCTTAGCGACAGGGGGCACCTACGAGCAGTACTTC. This translates into CASSLATGGTYEQYF. The whole variable domain, filled in from reference TRBV7-2 and TRBJ2-7, reads GAGVSQSPSNKVTEKGKDVELRCDPISGHTALYWYRQSLGQGLEFLIYFQGNSAPDKSGLPSDRFSAERTGGSVSTLTIQRTQQEDSAVYLCASSLATGGTYEQYFGPGTRLTVT.

The V call is TRBV5-1, the J call TRBJ2-3; unclear D gene. Per the germline V gene, CDR1 is SGHRS and CDR2 is YFSETQ. Trimming took 2 bases from V and 0 from J, leaving 10 bases between them. The CDR3 is made up of 15 amino acids. CDR3 bases: TGCGCCAGCAGCTTCTCAGGATCTAGCACAGATACGCAGTATTTT. It translates to CASSFSGSSTDTQYF.

The rearrangement joins TRBV5-4 to TRBJ2-7, with 7 positions matching TRBD2. J lost 0 bases, V lost 0 bases, and 6 bases had no gene match. CDR1 is SGHNT, CDR2 YYREEE, per germline (reference sequence). CDR3 length equals 16 residues. The CDR3 loop reads CASSLGGRVTSYEQYF. CDR3 in DNA: TGTGCCAGCAGCTTGGGTGGGAGGGTAACCTCCTACGAGCAGTACTTC.

The genes are TRBV3-1 (or the pseudogene TRBV3-2) and TRBJ1-1, with 7 nucleotides matching TRBD1. J gave up 0 bases and V 4 bases, and 5 bases lay outside the gene matches. Germline CDR1 and CDR2: LGHDT and YNNKEL (reference sequence). This CDR3 is built from 15 residues. The chain's CDR3 is CASSLRGQMNTEAFF. In DNA, the CDR3 is TGTGCCAGCAGCCTAAGGGGACAGATGAACACTGAAGCTTTCTTT.

This sequence joins TRBV5-8 and TRBJ2-2, with a tentative D call TRBD1 (5 bases). In germline, CDR1 is SGHTS, CDR2 YDEGEE. V lost 0 bases and J lost 2, with 11 bases in between. This CDR3 spans 16 amino acids. CDR3 sequence: CASSLGGQANTGELFF. DNA for the CDR3: TGTGCCAGCAGCTTGGGAGGACAAGCAAACACCGGGGAGCTGTTTTTT.

The chain couples TRBV15 to TRBJ2-7; 10 nucleotides agree with TRBD2. The CDR3 is 16 amino acids. V lost 0 bases to trimming and J lost 3 bases; unmatched junction nucleotides: 5. Germline lookup yields CDR1 LNHNV and CDR2 YYDKDF (reference sequence). The CDR3: CATSRDLSGRDYEQYF. The CDR3 DNA reads TGTGCCACCAGCAGAGATTTGAGCGGGAGGGACTACGAGCAGTACTTC.

The CDR3: CAISARGTGGIEKLFF. CDR3 nucleotide sequence: TGTGCCATCAGCGCCCGGGGGACAGGGGGCATTGAAAAACTGTTTTTT. The chain carries TRBV10-3 and TRBJ1-4; 12 nucleotides align to TRBD1. The CDR3 totals 16 residues. With V trimmed by 6 bases and J by 7 bases, 9 bases remained unmatched. Germline V gene lookup returns CDR1 ENHRY and CDR2 SYGVKD.